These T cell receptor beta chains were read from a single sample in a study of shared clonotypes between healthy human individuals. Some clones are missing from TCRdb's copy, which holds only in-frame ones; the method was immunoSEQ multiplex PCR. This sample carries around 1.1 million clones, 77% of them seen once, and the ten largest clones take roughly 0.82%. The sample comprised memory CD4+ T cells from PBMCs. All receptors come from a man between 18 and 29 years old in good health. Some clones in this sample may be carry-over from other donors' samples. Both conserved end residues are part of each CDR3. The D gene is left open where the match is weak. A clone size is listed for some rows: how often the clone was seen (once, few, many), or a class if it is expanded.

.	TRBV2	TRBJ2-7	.	TGTGCCAGCAGTGGACAGGCCCGCCGTCCCTACGAGCAGTACTTC	CASSGQARRPYEQYF
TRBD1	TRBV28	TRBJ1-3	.	TGTGCCAGCAGCCAACAGGGGGGGTACTCTGGAAACACCATATATTTT	CASSQQGGYSGNTIYF
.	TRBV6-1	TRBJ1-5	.	TGTGCCAGCAGGAGGGATGGAGGCAATCAGCCCCAGCATTTT	CASRRDGGNQPQHF
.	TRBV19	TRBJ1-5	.	TGTGCCAGTAGTATCCGCGGGGAGGGCGCGAGCCAGCCCCAGCATTTT	CASSIRGEGASQPQHF
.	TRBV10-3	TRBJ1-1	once	TGTGCCATCAGTGCGGTATCAGGGTCCACTGAAGCTTTCTTT	CAISAVSGSTEAFF
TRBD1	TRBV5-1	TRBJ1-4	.	TGCGCCAGCGCCAGGGGGTCTGATGAAAAACTGTTTTTT	CASARGSDEKLFF
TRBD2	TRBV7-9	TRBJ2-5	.	TGTGCCAGCAGCTTACCCGGGAGGGCGGAGACCCAGTACTTC	CASSLPGRAETQYF
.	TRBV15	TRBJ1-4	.	TGTGCCACCAATCAGCCGCTTGAAAAACTGTTTTTT	CATNQPLEKLFF
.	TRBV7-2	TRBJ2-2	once	TGTGCCAGCAGCTTAGCCAGGGCTGGCGGGACGAACACCGGGGAGCTGTTTTTT	CASSLARAGGTNTGELFF
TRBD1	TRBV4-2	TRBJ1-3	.	TGTGCCAGCAGCCTACCGGGACAGGTGGGGGGAAACACCATATATTTT	CASSLPGQVGGNTIYF
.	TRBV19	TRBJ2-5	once	TGTGCCAGTAGAGCGGTCGGCTCAGGGAAGACCCAGTACTTC	CASRAVGSGKTQYF
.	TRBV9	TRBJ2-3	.	TGTGCCAGCAGCGTAGATTTCTGGTCCACAGATACGCAGTATTTT	CASSVDFWSTDTQYF
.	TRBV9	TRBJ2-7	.	TGTGCCAGCAGCGTAGGGCAGGGGATGCAGTACTTC	CASSVGQGMQYF
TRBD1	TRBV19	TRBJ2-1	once	TGTGCCAGTAGGGCCTGGACAGGGGGCTCCTACAATGAGCAGTTCTTC	CASRAWTGGSYNEQFF
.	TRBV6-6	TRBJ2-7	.	TGTGCCAGCAGTTACTCGAGACACCCAAAAACCTACGAGCAGTACTTC	CASSYSRHPKTYEQYF
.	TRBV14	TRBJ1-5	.	TGTGCCAGCAGCCAAGATAGTAAGGTCATTTGGAGCGGACAGCCCCAGCATTTT	CASSQDSKVIWSGQPQHF
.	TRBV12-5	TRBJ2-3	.	TGTGCTAGTGGTTCAGGTGGAACCCTCACAGATACGCAGTATTTT	CASGSGGTLTDTQYF
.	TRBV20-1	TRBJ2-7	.	TGCAGTGCTAGAGCGCCCTACGAGCAGTACTTC	CSARAPYEQYF